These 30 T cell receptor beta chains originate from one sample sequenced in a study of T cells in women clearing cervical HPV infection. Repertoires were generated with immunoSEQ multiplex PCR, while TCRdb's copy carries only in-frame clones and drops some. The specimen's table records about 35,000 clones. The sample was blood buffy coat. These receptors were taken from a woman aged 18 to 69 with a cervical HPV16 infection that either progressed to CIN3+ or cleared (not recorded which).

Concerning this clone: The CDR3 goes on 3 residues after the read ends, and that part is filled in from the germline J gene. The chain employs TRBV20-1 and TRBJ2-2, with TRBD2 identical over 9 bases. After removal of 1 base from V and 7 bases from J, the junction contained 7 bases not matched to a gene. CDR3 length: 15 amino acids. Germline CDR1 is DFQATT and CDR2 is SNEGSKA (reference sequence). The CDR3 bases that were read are TGCAGTGCTAGAGGACCGGGACTAGCAGACGGGGAG. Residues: CSARGPGLADGE. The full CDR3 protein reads CSARGPGLADGELFF.

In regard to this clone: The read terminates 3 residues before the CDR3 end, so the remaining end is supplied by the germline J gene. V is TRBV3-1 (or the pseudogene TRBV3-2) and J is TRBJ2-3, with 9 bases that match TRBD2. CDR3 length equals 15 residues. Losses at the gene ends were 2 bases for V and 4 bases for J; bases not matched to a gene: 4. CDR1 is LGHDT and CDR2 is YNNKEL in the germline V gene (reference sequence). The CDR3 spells CASSQSGGPPDTQYF. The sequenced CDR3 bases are TGTGCCAGCAGCCAAAGCGGGGGGCCCCCAGATACG.

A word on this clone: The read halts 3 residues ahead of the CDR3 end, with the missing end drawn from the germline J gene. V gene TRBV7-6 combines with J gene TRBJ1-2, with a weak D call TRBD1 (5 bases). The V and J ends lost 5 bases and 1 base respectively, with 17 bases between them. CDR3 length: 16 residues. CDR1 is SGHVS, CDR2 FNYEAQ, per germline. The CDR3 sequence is CASSPGGGGNNYGYTF. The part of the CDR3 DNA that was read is TGTGCCAGCAGCCCGGGGGGGGGTGGTAATAACTATGGC.

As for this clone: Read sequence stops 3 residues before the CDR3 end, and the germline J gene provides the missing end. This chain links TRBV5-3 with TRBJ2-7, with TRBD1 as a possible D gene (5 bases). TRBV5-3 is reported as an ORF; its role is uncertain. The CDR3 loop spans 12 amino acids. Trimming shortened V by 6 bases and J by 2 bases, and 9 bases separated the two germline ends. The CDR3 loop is CARMGRAYEQYF. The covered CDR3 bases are TGTGCCAGAATGGGCAGGGCCTACGAG.

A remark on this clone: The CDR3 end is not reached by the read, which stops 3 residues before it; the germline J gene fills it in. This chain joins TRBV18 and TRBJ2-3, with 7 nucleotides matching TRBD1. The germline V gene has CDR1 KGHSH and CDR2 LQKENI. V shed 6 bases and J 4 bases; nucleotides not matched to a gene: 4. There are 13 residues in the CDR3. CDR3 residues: CASSRQGADTQYF. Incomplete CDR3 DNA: TGTGCCAGCTCGAGACAGGGAGCAGATACG.

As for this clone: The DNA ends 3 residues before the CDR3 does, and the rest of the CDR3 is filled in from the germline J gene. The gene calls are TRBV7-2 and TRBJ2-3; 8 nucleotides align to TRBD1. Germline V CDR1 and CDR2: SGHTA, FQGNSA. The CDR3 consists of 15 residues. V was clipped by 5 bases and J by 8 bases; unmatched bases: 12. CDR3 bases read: TGTGCCAGCAGCCCCCGGACAGGGAGGATCGGTACG. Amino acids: CASSPRTGRIGT. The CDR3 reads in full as CASSPRTGRIGTQYF.

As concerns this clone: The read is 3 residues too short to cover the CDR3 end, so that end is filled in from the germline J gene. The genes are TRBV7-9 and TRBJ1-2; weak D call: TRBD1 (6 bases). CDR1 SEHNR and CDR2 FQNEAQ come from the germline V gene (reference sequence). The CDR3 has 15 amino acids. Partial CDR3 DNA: TGTGCCAGCAGCATTAGCGGGGGGGCGTCAGATACC. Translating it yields CASSISGGASDT. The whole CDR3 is CASSISGGASDTYTF.

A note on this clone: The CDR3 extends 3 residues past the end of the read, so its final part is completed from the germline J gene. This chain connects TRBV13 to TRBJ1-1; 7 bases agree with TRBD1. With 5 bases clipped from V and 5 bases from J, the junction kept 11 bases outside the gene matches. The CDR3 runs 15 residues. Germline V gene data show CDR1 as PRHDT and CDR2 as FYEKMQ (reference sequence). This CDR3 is CASSQRSTGTTEAFF. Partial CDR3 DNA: TGTGCCAGCAGCCAGAGGTCGACAGGGACTACTGAA.

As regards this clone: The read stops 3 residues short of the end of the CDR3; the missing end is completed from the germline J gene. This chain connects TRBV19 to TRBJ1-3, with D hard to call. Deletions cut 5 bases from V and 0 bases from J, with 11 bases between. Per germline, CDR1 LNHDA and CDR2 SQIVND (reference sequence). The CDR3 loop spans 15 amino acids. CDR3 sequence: CASSPASSSGNTIYF. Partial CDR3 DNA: TGTGCCAGTAGTCCCGCCTCCAGCTCTGGAAACACC.

The DNA read from the CDR3 is TGCAGTGCTCGAGGCAGGGGGATAGAAAAA. This gives the protein CSARGRGIEK. The complete CDR3 protein is CSARGRGIEKLFF. The chain carries TRBV20-1 and TRBJ1-4; TRBD1 matches 7 bases. The sequenced fragment ends 3 residues before the CDR3 boundary, so the rest is inferred from the germline J gene. Germline CDR1 DFQATT, CDR2 SNEGSKA (reference sequence). V lost 5 bases, J lost 8 bases, and 8 bases stayed unmatched. The CDR3 is 13 amino acids.

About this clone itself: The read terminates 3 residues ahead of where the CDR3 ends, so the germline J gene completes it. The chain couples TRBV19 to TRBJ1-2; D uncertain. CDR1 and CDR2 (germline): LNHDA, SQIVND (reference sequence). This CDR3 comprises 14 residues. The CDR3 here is CASSKTTSTDTYTF. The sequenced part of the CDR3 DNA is TGTGCCAGTAGTAAGACTACTAGCACAGATACC.

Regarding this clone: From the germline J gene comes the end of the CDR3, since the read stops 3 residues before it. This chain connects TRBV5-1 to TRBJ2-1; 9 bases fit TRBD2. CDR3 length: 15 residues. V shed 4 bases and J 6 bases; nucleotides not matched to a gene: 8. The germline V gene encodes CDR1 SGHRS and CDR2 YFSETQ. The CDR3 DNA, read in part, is TGCGCCAGCAGCCCCGGGGCTAGCGGGATCAATGAG. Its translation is CASSPGASGINE. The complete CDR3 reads CASSPGASGINEQFF. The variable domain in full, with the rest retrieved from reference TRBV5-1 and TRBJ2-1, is KAGVTQTPRYLIKTRGQQVTLSCSPISGHRSVSWYQQTPGQGLQFLFEYFSETQRNKGNFPGRFSGRQFSNSRSEMNVSTLELGDSALYLCASSPGASGINEQFFGPGTRLTVL.

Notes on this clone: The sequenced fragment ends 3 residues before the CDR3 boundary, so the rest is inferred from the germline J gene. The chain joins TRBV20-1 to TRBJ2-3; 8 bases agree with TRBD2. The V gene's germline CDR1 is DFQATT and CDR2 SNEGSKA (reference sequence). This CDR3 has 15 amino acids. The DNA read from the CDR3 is TGCAGTGCCACCCCCCCCAGCGGGAGAGGGGAGACG. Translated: CSATPPSGRGET. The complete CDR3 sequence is CSATPPSGRGETQYF.

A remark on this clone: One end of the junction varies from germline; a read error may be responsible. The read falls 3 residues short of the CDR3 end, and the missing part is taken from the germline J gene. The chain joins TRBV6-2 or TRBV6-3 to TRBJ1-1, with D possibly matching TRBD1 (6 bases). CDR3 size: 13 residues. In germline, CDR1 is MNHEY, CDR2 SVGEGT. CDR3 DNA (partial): TGTACCAGCATAGGACAGATGAACACTGAA. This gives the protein CTSIGQMNTE. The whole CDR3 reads CTSIGQMNTEAFF.

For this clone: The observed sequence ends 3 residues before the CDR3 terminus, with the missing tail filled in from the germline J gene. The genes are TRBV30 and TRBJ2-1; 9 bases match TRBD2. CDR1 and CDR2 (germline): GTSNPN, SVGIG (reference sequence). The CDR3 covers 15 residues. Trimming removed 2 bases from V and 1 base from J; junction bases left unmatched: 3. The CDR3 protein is CAWSSGLASYNEQFF. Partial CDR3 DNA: TGTGCCTGGAGTTCCGGACTAGCGTCCTACAATGAG.

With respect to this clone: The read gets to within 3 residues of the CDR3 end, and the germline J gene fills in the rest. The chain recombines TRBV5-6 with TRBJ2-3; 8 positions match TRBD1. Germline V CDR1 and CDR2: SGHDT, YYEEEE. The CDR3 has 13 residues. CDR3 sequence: CASTRQGQETQYF. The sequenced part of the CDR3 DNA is TGTGCCAGCACCAGACAGGGGCAAGAGACG.

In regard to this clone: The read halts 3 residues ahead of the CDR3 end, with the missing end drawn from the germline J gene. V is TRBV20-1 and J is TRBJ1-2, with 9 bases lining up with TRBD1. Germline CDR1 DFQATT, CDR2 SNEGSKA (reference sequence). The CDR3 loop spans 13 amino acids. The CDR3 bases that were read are TGCAGTGCTAGGTCGGACAGGGGTGGAGGC. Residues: CSARSDRGGG. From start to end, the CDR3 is CSARSDRGGGYTF.

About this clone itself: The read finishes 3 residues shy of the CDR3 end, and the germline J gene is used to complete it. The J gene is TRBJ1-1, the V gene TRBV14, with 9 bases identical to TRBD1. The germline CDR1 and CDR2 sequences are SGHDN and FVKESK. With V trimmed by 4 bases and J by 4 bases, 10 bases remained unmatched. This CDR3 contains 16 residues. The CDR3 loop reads CASSLARTGVGTEAFF. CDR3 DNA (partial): TGTGCCAGCAGCCTTGCCCGGACAGGGGTCGGCACTGAA.

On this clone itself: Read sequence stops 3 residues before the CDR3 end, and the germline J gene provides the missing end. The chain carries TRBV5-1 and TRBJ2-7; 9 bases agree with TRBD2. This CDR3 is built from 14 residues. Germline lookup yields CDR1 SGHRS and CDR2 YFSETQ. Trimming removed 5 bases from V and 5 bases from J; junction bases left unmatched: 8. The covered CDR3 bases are TGCGCCAGCAGGGGGACTAGCAATTGGAACGAG. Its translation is CASRGTSNWNE. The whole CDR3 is CASRGTSNWNEQYF.

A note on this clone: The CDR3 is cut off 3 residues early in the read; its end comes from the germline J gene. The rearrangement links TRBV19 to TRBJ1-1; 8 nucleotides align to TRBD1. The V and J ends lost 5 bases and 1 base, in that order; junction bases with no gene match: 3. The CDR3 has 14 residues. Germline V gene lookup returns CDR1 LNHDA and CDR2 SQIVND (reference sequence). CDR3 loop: CASSQGARNTEAFF. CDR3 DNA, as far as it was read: TGTGCCAGTAGTCAGGGGGCGAGGAACACTGAA.

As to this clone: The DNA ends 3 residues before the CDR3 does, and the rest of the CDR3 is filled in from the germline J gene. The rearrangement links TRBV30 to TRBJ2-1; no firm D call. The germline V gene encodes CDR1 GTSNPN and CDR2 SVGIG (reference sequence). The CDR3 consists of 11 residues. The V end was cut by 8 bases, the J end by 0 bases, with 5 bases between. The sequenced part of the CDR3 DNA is TGTGCCGTTAGCTCCTACAATGAG. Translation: CAVSSYNE. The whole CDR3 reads CAVSSYNEQFF.

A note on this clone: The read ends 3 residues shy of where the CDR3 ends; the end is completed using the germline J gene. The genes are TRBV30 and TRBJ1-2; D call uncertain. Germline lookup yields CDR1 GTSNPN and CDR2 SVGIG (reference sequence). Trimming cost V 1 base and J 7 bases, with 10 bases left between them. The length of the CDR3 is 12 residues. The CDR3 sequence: CAWSGALGGYTF. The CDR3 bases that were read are TGTGCCTGGAGTGGGGCCCTCGGTGGC.

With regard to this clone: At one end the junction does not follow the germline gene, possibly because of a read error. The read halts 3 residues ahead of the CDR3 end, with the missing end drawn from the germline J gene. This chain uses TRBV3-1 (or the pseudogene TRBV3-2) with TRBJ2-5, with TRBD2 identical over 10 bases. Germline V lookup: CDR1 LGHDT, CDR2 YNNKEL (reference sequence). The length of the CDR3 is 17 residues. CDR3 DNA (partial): TGTGCCAGCAGCCCCCGGGTCCCTAGCGGGAGCCAAAAGACC. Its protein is CASSPRVPSGSQKT. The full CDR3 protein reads CASSPRVPSGSQKTQYF.

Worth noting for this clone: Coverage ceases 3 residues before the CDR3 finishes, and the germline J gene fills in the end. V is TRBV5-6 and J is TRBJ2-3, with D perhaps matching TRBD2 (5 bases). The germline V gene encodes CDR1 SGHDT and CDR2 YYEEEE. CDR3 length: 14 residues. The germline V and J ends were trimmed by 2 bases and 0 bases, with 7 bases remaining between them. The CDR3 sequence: CASSFGESTDTQYF. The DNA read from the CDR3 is TGTGCCAGCAGCTTCGGGGAGAGCACAGATACG.

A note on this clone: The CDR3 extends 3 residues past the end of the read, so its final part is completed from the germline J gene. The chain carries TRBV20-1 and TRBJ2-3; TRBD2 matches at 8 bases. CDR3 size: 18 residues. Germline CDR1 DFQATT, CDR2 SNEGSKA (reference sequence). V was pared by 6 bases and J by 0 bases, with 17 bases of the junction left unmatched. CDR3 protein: CSADALAGGVSSTDTQYF. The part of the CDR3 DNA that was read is TGCAGTGCCGACGCTTTGGCGGGGGGAGTATCTAGCACAGATACG.

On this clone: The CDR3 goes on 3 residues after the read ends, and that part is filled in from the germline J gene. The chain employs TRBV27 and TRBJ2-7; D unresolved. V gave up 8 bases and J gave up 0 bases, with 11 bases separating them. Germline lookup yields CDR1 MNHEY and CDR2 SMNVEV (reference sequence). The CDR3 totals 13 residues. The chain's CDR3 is CASSPPSSYEQYF. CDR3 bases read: TGTGCCAGCTCACCACCCAGCTCCTACGAG.

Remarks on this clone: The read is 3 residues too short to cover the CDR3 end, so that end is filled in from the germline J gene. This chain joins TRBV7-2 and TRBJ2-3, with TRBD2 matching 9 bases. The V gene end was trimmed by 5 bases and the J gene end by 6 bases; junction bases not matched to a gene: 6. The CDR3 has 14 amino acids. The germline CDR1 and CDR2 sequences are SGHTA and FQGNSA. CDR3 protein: CASSPWTSADTQYF. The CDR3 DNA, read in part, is TGTGCCAGCAGCCCTTGGACTAGCGCGGATACG.

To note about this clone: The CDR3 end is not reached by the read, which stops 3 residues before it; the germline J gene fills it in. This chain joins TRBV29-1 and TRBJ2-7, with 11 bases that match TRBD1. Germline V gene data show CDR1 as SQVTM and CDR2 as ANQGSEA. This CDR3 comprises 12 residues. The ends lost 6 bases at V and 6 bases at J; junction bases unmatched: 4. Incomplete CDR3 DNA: TGCAGCGTCGGACAGGGGGCGGGCGAG. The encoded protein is CSVGQGAGE. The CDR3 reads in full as CSVGQGAGEQYF.

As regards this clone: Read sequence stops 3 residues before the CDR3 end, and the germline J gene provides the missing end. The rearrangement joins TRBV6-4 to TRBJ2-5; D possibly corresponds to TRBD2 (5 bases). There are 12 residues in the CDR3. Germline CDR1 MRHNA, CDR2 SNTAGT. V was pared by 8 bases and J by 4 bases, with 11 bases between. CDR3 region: CASVEGSETQYF. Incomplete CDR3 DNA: TGTGCCAGCGTAGAGGGCTCAGAGACC.

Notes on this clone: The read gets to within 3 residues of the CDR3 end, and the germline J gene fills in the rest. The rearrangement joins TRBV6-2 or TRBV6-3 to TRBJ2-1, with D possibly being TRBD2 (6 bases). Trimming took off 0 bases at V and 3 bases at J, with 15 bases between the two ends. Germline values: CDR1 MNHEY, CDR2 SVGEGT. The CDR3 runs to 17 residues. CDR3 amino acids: CASSYSPPAGIYNEQFF. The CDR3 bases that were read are TGTGCCAGCAGTTACTCTCCCCCCGCGGGGATCTACAATGAG.